The text below deals with one T cell receptor (beta chain). The length of the CDR3 is 16 residues. Germline-derived CDR1 and CDR2 are MNHNS and SASEGT. Trimming cost V 4 bases and J 6 bases; bases outside gene matches: 9. This sample is drawn from a study of blood T cell repertoires in COVID-19. Whole-study context: The United States, Italy and Spain provided the acute and convalescent COVID-19 samples. PBMCs, B-cell-depleted T cells, or T cells provided the cDNA or gDNA that made up the material.

Assay: immunoSEQ multiplex PCR; the TCRdb copy retains only in-frame clones and omits some. The table lists more than 110,000 clones, roughly 78% of them singletons. The sequencing input was peripheral blood. V and J are TRBV6-1 and TRBJ2-2; 9 nucleotides align to TRBD2. This clonotype was sampled from a man in his fifties or sixties with acute or convalescent COVID-19. The CDR3 sequence is CASSGGGTSPAGELFF. The CDR3 coding sequence is TGTGCCAGCAGTGGGGGGGGGACTAGCCCGGCCGGGGAGCTGTTTTTT.